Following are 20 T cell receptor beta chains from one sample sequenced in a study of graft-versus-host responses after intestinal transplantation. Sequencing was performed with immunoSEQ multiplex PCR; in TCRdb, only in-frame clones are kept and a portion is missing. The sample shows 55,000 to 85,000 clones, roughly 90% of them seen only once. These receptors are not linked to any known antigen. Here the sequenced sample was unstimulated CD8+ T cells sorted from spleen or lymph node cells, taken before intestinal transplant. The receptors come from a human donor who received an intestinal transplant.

The CDR3 nucleotides are TGTGCCAGCAGCTCGACCAGCGGCGAGCAGTACTTC. Translation gives CASSSTSGEQYF. The chain links TRBV7-9 to TRBJ2-7, with a weak D call TRBD2 (5 bases). In germline, CDR1 is SEHNR, CDR2 FQNEAQ (reference sequence). V was shortened by 4 bases and J by 6 bases, with 10 bases between the two germline ends. The CDR3 runs 12 residues. Full variable domain (outside the CDR3, taken from reference TRBV7-9 and TRBJ2-7): DTGVSQNPRHKITKRGQNVTFRCDPISEHNRLYWYRQTLGQGPEFLTYFQNEAQLEKSRLLSDRFSAERPKGSFSTLEIQRTEQGDSAMYLCASSSTSGEQYFGPGTRLTVT.

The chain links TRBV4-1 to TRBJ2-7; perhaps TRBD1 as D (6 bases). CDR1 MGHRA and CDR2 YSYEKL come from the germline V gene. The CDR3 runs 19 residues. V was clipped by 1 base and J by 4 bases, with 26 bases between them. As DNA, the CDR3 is TGCGCCAGCAGCCAAGTTAGTGGTACAGGGCAGGGAAGGTGGTACGAGCAGTACTTC. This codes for CASSQVSGTGQGRWYEQYF.

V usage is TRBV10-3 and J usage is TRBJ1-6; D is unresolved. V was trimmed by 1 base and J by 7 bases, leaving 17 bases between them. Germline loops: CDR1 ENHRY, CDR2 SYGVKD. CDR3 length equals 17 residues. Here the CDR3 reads CAISEYGWSSWNSPLHF. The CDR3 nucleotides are TGTGCCATCAGTGAGTATGGATGGAGTAGTTGGAATTCACCCCTCCACTTT.

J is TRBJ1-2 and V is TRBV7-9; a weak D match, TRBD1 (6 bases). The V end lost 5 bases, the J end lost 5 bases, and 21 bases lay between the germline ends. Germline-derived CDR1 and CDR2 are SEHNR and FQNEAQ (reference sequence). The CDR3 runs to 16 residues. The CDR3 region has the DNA TGTGCCAGCAGCCGACGGGGGGCCCCAAGGAGATATGGCTACACCTTC. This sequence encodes CASSRRGAPRRYGYTF. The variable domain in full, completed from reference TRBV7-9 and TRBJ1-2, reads DTGVSQNPRHKITKRGQNVTFRCDPISEHNRLYWYRQTLGQGPEFLTYFQNEAQLEKSRLLSDRFSAERPKGSFSTLEIQRTEQGDSAMYLCASSRRGAPRRYGYTFGSGTRLTVV.

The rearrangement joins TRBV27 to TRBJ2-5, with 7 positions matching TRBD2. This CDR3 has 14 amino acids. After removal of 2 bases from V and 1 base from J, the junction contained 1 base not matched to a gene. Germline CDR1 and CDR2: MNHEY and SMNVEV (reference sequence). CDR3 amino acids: CASSLTGGQETQYF. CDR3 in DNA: TGTGCCAGCAGTTTAACGGGGGGCCAAGAGACCCAGTACTTC.

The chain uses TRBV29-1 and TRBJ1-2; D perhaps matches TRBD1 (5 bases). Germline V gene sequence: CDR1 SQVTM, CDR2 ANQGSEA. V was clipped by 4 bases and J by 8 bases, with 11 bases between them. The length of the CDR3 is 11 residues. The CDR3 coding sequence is TGCAGCGTTGGGCCGGGACTCGGCTACACCTTC. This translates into CSVGPGLGYTF.

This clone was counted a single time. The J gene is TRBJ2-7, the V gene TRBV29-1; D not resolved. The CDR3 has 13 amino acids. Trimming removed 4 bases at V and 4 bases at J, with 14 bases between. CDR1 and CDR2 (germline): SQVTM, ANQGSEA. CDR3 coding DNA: TGCAGCGTTGGGTTCGGTCCTTTATACGAGCAGTACTTC. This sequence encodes CSVGFGPLYEQYF.

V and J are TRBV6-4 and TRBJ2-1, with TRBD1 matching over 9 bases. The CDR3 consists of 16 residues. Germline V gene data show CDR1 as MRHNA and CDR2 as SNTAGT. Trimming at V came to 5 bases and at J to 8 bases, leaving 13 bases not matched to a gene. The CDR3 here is CASSPSGDRVVDEQFF. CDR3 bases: TGTGCCAGCAGTCCCTCTGGGGACAGGGTTGTGGATGAGCAGTTCTTC.

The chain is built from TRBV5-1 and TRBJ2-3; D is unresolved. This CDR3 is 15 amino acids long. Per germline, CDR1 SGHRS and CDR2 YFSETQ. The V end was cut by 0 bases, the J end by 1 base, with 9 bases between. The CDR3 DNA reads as TGCGCCAGCAGCTTGGGCCTTTGGCGCACAGATACGCAGTATTTT. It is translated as CASSLGLWRTDTQYF.

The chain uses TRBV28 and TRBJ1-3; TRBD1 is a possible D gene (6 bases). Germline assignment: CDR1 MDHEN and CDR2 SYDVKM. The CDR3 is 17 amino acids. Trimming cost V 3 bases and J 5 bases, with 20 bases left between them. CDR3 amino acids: CASSFGVDWGPRNTIYF. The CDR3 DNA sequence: TGTGCCAGCAGTTTCGGGGTCGATTGGGGGCCAAGAAACACCATATATTTT.

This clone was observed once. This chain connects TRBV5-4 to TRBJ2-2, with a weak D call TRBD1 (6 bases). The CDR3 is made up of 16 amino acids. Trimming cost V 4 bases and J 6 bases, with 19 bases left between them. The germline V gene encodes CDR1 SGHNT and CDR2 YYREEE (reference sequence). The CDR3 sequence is CASSRAEQGLAGELFF. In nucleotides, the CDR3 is TGTGCCAGCAGCCGTGCCGAACAGGGATTGGCCGGGGAGCTGTTTTTT.

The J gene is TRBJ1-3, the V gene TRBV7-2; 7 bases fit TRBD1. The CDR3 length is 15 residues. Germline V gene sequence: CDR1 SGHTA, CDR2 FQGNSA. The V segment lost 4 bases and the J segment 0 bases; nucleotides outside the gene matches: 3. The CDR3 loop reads CASSSGTASGNTIYF. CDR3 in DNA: TGTGCCAGCAGCTCCGGGACAGCCTCTGGAAACACCATATATTTT.

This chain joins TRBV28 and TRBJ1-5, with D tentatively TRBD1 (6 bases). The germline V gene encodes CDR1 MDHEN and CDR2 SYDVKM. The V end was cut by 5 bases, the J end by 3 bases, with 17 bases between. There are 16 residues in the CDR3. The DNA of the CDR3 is TGTGCCAGCAGTCCCCCGAGTTTGGGGGCCAATCAGCCCCAGCATTTT. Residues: CASSPPSLGANQPQHF. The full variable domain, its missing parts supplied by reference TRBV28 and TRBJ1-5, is DVKVTQSSRYLVKRTGEKVFLECVQDMDHENMFWYRQDPGLGLRLIYFSYDVKMKEKGDIPEGYSVSREKKERFSLILESASTNQTSMYLCASSPPSLGANQPQHFGDGTRLSIL.

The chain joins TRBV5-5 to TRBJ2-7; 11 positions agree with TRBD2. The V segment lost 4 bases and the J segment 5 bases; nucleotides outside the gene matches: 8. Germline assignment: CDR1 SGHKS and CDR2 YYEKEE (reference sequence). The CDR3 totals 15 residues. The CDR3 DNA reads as TGTGCCAGCAGCAAGGGACTAGCGGCCCTCGACGAGCAGTACTTC. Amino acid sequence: CASSKGLAALDEQYF.

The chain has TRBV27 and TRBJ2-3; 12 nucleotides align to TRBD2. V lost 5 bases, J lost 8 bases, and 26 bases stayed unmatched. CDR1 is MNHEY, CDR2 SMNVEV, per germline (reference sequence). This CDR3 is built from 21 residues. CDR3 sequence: CASSPRTSGEGAYPRPFTQYF. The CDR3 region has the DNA TGTGCCAGCAGTCCCCGGACTAGCGGGGAGGGGGCCTATCCCAGGCCTTTTACGCAGTATTTT.

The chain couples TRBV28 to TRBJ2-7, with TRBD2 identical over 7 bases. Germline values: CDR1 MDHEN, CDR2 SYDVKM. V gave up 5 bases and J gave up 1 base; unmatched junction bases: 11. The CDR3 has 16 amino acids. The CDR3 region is CASSTQQEAGSYEQYF. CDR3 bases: TGTGCCAGCAGTACCCAACAGGAAGCGGGATCCTACGAGCAGTACTTC.

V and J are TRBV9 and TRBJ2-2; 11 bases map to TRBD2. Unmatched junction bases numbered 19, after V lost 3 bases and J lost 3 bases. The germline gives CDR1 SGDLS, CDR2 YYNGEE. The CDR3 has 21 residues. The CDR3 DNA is TGTGCCAGCAGCGCCCCCGGGCTAGCGGGGGGTGAGCAGCGTGACACCGGGGAGCTGTTTTTT. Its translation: CASSAPGLAGGEQRDTGELFF.

The DNA for the CDR3 is TGTGCCAGCAGGCTCCGACAGGGGCTGCACAATGAGCAGTTCTTC. This gives the protein CASRLRQGLHNEQFF. The rearrangement links TRBV28 to TRBJ2-1, with 8 bases fitting TRBD1. V trimming: 6 bases; J trimming: 5 bases; junction bases outside the gene matches: 9. Per the germline V gene, CDR1 is MDHEN and CDR2 is SYDVKM. This CDR3 is 15 amino acids long.

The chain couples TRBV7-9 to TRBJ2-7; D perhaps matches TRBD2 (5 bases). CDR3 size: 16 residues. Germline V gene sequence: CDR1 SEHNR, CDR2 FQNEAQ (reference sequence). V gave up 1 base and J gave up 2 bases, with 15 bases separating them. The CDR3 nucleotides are TGTGCCAGCAGCTTAGATGCGGGCCGGAGAGCCTACGAGCAGTACTTC. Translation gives CASSLDAGRRAYEQYF. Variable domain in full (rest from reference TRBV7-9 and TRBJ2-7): DTGVSQNPRHKITKRGQNVTFRCDPISEHNRLYWYRQTLGQGPEFLTYFQNEAQLEKSRLLSDRFSAERPKGSFSTLEIQRTEQGDSAMYLCASSLDAGRRAYEQYFGPGTRLTVT.

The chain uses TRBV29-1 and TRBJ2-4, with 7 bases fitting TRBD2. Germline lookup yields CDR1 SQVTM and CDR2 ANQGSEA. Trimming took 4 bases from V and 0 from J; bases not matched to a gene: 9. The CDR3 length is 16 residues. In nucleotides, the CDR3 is TGCAGCGTTGGCCAGGAAGTAGCGGGAGCCAAAAACATTCAGTACTTC. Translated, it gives CSVGQEVAGAKNIQYF.